Listed below are T cell receptor beta chains from one sample, sequenced in a study of T cell responses to AZD1222 COVID-19 vaccine. Assay: immunoSEQ multiplex PCR; the TCRdb copy retains only in-frame clones and omits some. The profile shows about 180,000 clones, roughly 90% of them singletons. The sequencing used peripheral blood, collected on day 0 of AZD1222 vaccination. The receptors were gathered from an adult in good health. CDR3s include the opening cysteine and the closing phenylalanine or tryptophan. Fields, in order: clone size, V gene, CDR3 protein. Not all rows give a size; the values are once, few, many and, for expanded clones, a class.

>.|TRBV6-6
CASSYTSDTQYF
>few|TRBV29-1
CSAKGGPWEQYF
>.|TRBV7-8
CASSLEVLSSYEQYF
>few|TRBV19
CASSIARGQTEAFF
>.|TRBV5-1
CASSLGGKAVSSYEQYF
>.|TRBV29-1
CSVETGHSGYTF
>.|TRBV28
CASSAQGGRALGGYTF
>once|TRBV28
CASRFNTEAFF
>.|TRBV7-7
CASSPTPGATYEQYF
>.|TRBV5-1
CASSLDTTGGSYGYTF
>.|TRBV7-3
CASGSRAGGYTF
>few|TRBV4-1
CASSSSGISYTEAFF
>.|TRBV18
CASSPITGTGGNTIYF
>.|TRBV6-5
CASSYRVNEKLFF
>.|TRBV5-4
CASGKTGPLSEQYF
>once|TRBV6-8
CASRRGLNTEAFF
>.|TRBV28
CASSPGVGTTNYEQYF
>.|TRBV30
CAWSVGDNEKLFF
>.|TRBV6-4
CASSDPGGRGTIKMGYDEQYF
>once|TRBV30
CAWSSRVSRRSEAFF
>.|TRBV28
CASSPLGTGGAGEQYF
>.|TRBV30
CAWSVQEGGSYEQYF
>.|TRBV27
CASTPQDEQYF
>many|TRBV7-9
CASSDQGYEQYF
>.|TRBV29-1
CSVEPGQTNYGYTF
>few|TRBV10-2
CASSETVNTEAFF
>.|TRBV19
CASSSNPGTYTEAFF
>.|TRBV4-1
CASSQDLRESTQETQYF
>.|TRBV5-1
CASSPGTGRLNEQFF
>.|TRBV11-2
CASSLGSGSSYNSPLHF
>.|TRBV18
CASSPVQTGTVNTGELFF
>.|TRBV2
CASRGQGNSPLHF
>.|TRBV6-1
CASSEVQPNQPQHF
>.|TRBV6-5
CASDYSSYNEQFF
>.|TRBV19
CASSIVAGPYEQYF
>.|TRBV5-1
CASSLVGMYGYTF
>.|TRBV7-9
CASSPWTGGAGELFF
>.|TRBV12-3/TRBV12-4
CASSFGATDTQYF
>.|TRBV21-1
CASSKGGWQVCAYNSPLHF
>.|TRBV9
CASSLSPNASPLYF